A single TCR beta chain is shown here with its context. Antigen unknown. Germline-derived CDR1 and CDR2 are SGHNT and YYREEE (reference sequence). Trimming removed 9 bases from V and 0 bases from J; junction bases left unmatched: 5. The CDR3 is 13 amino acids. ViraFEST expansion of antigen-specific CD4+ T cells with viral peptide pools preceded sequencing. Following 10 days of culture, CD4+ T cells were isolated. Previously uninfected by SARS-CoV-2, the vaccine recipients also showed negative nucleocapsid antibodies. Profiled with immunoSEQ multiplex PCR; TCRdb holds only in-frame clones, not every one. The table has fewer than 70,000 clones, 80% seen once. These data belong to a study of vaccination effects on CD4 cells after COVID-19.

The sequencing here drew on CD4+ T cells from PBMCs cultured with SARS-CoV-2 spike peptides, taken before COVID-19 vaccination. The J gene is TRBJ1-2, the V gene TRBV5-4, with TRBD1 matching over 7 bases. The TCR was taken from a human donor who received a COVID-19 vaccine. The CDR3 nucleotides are TGTGCCACTCGGACAGGATCTAACTATGGCTACACCTTC. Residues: CATRTGSNYGYTF.